These 28 T cell receptor beta chains were all obtained from the same sample, sequenced in a study of T cell repertoires in aging, cancer and after chemotherapy. TRB rearrangements spanning V, D and J were amplified using mixed TRB-A/B primers. TCRdb re-called the multiplex PCR reads through MiXCR, storing one row per CDR3 protein. The data show 9,000 or so distinct CDR3 sequences, 30% to 35% seen once. The template was genomic DNA from peripheral blood, not RNA. The sample consisted of blood. These receptor sequences come from a human donor in good health.

This chain connects TRBV29-1 to TRBJ2-7, with 9 positions matching TRBD2. The CDR3 contains 15 residues. V shed 7 bases and J 6 bases; nucleotides not matched to a gene: 16. Germline V lookup: CDR1 SQVTM, CDR2 ANQGSEA. This CDR3 is CSARLRLAGSGEQYF. CDR3 bases: TGCAGCGCCCGACTGAGGCTAGCGGGATCGGGCGAGCAGTACTTC.

A few counts support this clonotype. The chain carries TRBV20-1 and TRBJ2-7; D is possibly TRBD1 (6 bases). V lost 2 bases and J lost 2, with 13 bases in between. CDR3 length: 14 residues. The germline CDR1 and CDR2 sequences are DFQATT and SNEGSKA (reference sequence). CDR3 DNA: TGCAGTGCTAGATCGGCACAGGGAGCCTACGAGCAGTACTTC. This encodes CSARSAQGAYEQYF.

This clonotype has more than one count but fewer than ten. The V call is TRBV28, the J call TRBJ2-1, with 8 positions matching TRBD1. Germline trimming cut 2 bases from V and 2 bases from J; bases unmatched to any gene: 5. Germline values: CDR1 MDHEN, CDR2 SYDVKM. The CDR3 is 16 residues long. The CDR3: CASSLGDRGAYNEQFF. CDR3 in DNA: TGTGCCAGCAGTTTAGGCGACAGGGGCGCCTACAATGAGCAGTTCTTC.

The CDR3 sequence is CASGRDTQYF. CDR3 in DNA: TGTGCCAGCGGGAGAGATACGCAGTATTTT. This chain connects TRBV12-3 or TRBV12-4 to TRBJ2-3; tentative D call: TRBD2 (5 bases). Trimming removed 8 bases from V and 5 bases from J, with 5 bases in between. CDR3 length equals 10 residues.

The chain joins TRBV6-1 to TRBJ1-1, with D unclear. CDR1 and CDR2 (germline): MNHNS, SASEGT. The V and J ends lost 1 base and 4 bases respectively, with 10 bases between them. The CDR3 length is 14 residues. The CDR3 sequence: CASSEGLGSTEAFF. The CDR3 DNA follows: TGTGCCAGCAGTGAAGGTTTAGGGAGCACTGAAGCTTTCTTT.

The chain combines TRBV11-2 with TRBJ2-3; D not resolved. CDR3 size: 13 residues. Between the trimmed V and J ends, which lost 0 bases and 4 bases, there was a span of 5 bases. CDR1 is SGHAT, CDR2 FQNNGV, per germline. The CDR3 sequence: CASSLDLSDTQYF. As DNA, the CDR3 is TGTGCCAGCAGCTTAGATCTGTCAGATACGCAGTATTTT.

This clonotype was counted a few times. This chain links TRBV30 with TRBJ2-7, with 7 bases matching TRBD2. The CDR3 sequence is 13 residues long. Germline CDR1 is GTSNPN and CDR2 is SVGIG (reference sequence). V gave up 5 bases and J gave up 7 bases; unmatched junction bases: 11. The CDR3 loop is CAWGPSGNGEQYF. The CDR3 DNA reads TGTGCCTGGGGACCTAGCGGCAATGGAGAGCAGTACTTC.

This clonotype is medium-sized in the sample. The gene calls are TRBV29-1 and TRBJ1-1, with 7 bases aligning to TRBD1. CDR3 size: 14 residues. Looked up from germline, CDR1 is SQVTM and CDR2 is ANQGSEA. V shed 6 bases, J shed 1 base, and the junction held 8 bases outside the gene matches. The CDR3 DNA reads TGCAGCGTAAAGATGGGACAGCCGAACACTGAAGCTTTCTTT. Protein: CSVKMGQPNTEAFF.

The chain recombines TRBV7-9 with TRBJ2-2; possible D gene TRBD1, 6 bases. CDR1 SEHNR and CDR2 FQNEAQ come from the germline V gene (reference sequence). V shed 4 bases and J shed 9 bases, with 15 bases lying between them. The CDR3 loop spans 14 amino acids. The CDR3 DNA reads as TGTGCCAGCAGCTCTCACAGGGAGTTTAGGGAGCTGTTTTTT. Its protein product is CASSSHREFRELFF. Full variable domain (rest looked up from reference TRBV7-9 and TRBJ2-2): DTGVSQNPRHKITKRGQNVTFRCDPISEHNRLYWYRQTLGQGPEFLTYFQNEAQLEKSRLLSDRFSAERPKGSFSTLEIQRTEQGDSAMYLCASSSHREFRELFFGEGSRLTVL.

This sequence joins TRBV6-5 and TRBJ2-5; 9 bases are shared with TRBD1. V trimming: 5 bases; J trimming: 2 bases; junction bases outside the gene matches: 6. This CDR3 comprises 15 residues. Germline assignment: CDR1 MNHEY and CDR2 SVGAGI. The CDR3 DNA reads as TGTGCCAGCAGTGAATTGGGACAGGGACAAGAGACCCAGTACTTC. Translation: CASSELGQGQETQYF.

This clonotype is labeled medium-sized. The chain employs TRBV20-1 and TRBJ2-7; D might be TRBD2 (6 bases). CDR3 length equals 12 residues. V was trimmed by 8 bases and J by 4 bases, leaving 15 bases between them. Germline-derived CDR1 and CDR2 are DFQATT and SNEGSKA (reference sequence). The CDR3 region is CSPSSSGYEQYF. The CDR3 DNA follows: TGCAGTCCTTCTTCGAGCGGGTACGAGCAGTACTTC.

This chain uses TRBV27 with TRBJ1-1; D gene uncertain. V was trimmed by 2 bases and J by 2 bases, leaving 6 bases between them. Germline V lookup: CDR1 MNHEY, CDR2 SMNVEV (reference sequence). The CDR3 is 13 amino acids. The CDR3 region has the DNA TGTGCCAGCAGTTTAGCTTATAACACTGAAGCTTTCTTT. Residues: CASSLAYNTEAFF.

The V and J genes are TRBV27 and TRBJ1-1; D remains ambiguous. The CDR3 is 12 residues long. The V end was cut by 3 bases, the J end by 5 bases, with 7 bases between. The germline gives CDR1 MNHEY, CDR2 SMNVEV (reference sequence). CDR3 loop: CASSFDNTEAFF. The CDR3 DNA reads as TGTGCCAGCAGTTTCGATAATACTGAAGCTTTCTTT.

The chain has TRBV21-1 and TRBJ2-5. TRBV21-1 is a known pseudogene. The CDR3 runs to 14 residues. The CDR3 region has the DNA TGTGCCAGCAGTTTAGGAGTCAACCAAGAGACCCAGTACTTC. Residues: CASSLGVNQETQYF.

The rearrangement uses TRBV24-1 and TRBJ2-5; weak D call: TRBD2 (5 bases). Germline V gene data show CDR1 as KGHDR and CDR2 as SFDVKD. The CDR3 is 12 amino acids. V was trimmed by 7 bases and J by 1 base, leaving 6 bases between them. The CDR3: CATRRVQETQYF. The CDR3 DNA is TGTGCCACCAGGAGGGTCCAAGAGACCCAGTACTTC.

The rearrangement joins TRBV12-3 or TRBV12-4 to TRBJ2-7; D is possibly TRBD1 or TRBD2 (6 bases each). Trimming cost V 5 bases and J 2 bases, with 16 bases left between them. CDR3 length: 15 amino acids. CDR3 DNA sequence: TGTGCCAGCAGTATAGGGGGGCTAGCCGCCTACGAGCAGTACTTC. Its protein product is CASSIGGLAAYEQYF.

This chain joins TRBV7-9 and TRBJ2-5; 8 nucleotides line up with TRBD2. CDR1 and CDR2 from the germline V gene are SEHNR and FQNEAQ (reference sequence). The CDR3 extends over 16 amino acids. J gave up 5 bases and V 4 bases, and 12 bases lay outside the gene matches. The CDR3 DNA sequence: TGTGCCAGCAGCTCGACTAGCGAACCCGTCGAGGAGACCCAGTACTTC. This translates into CASSSTSEPVEETQYF.

The chain is built from TRBV28 and TRBJ1-6; weak D call: TRBD1 (6 bases). Trimming pared 7 bases from V and 6 bases from J, leaving 19 bases between. Germline CDR1 MDHEN, CDR2 SYDVKM. The CDR3 runs to 16 residues. The CDR3 reads CASTPSGGTFNSPLHF. Written as DNA, the CDR3 is TGTGCCAGCACACCGAGTGGGGGCACCTTTAATTCACCCCTCCACTTT.

This clonotype was seen a handful of times. The genes are TRBV4-3 and TRBJ2-3; a weak D match, TRBD2 (7 bases). Per the germline V gene, CDR1 is LGHNA and CDR2 is YSLEER. The CDR3 contains 16 residues. Deletions cut 5 bases from V and 6 bases from J, with 21 bases between. Here the CDR3 reads CASSYRGAGEGDTQYF. The DNA for the CDR3 is TGCGCCAGCAGCTATCGGGGGGCGGGAGAAGGGGATACGCAGTATTTT.

In this sample, this clonotype turned up once. Being one base from a much bigger clone, this may be a read error. This chain uses TRBV7-2 with TRBJ2-7; tentatively, D is TRBD1 (5 bases). The germline V gene encodes CDR1 SGHTA and CDR2 FQGNSA. V lost 9 bases and J lost 3, with 12 bases in between. There are 12 residues in the CDR3. CDR3 in amino acids: CARSLTGYEQYF. CDR3 DNA sequence: TGTGCCAGAAGCCTTACAGGCTACGAGCAGTACTTC.

CDR3 DNA: TGTGCCAGCAGTCGACAGGACCCGCGGCGAGGAGGCTACACCTTC. This encodes CASSRQDPRRGGYTF. The V gene is TRBV6-1, the J gene TRBJ1-2, with a possible D match to TRBD1 (6 bases). The CDR3 is made up of 15 amino acids. The V and J ends lost 5 bases and 8 bases respectively, with 21 bases between them. CDR1 is MNHNS, CDR2 SASEGT, per germline.

This clonotype showed up just a few times. The chain combines TRBV14 with TRBJ2-1; no firm D call. This CDR3 is built from 15 residues. Germline V gene lookup returns CDR1 SGHDN and CDR2 FVKESK. V was cut by 3 bases and J by 2 bases, with 11 bases left in between. CDR3 sequence reads: CASSQIALPYNEQFF. The CDR3, as DNA: TGTGCCAGCAGCCAGATAGCCCTCCCCTACAATGAGCAGTTCTTC.

The rearrangement joins TRBV30 to TRBJ1-4; D not resolved. The germline CDR1 and CDR2 sequences are GTSNPN and SVGIG (reference sequence). V gave up 8 bases and J gave up 0 bases, with 10 bases separating them. The CDR3 length is 13 residues. CDR3 protein: CADRIATNEKLFF. CDR3 DNA: TGTGCCGACCGTATAGCAACTAATGAAAAACTGTTTTTT.

This clonotype has just a few counts. The chain has TRBV6-5 and TRBJ2-5; 11 bases align to TRBD2. Germline V gene lookup returns CDR1 MNHEY and CDR2 SVGAGI. V lost 2 bases to trimming and J lost 1 base; unmatched junction nucleotides: 0. CDR3 length: 15 residues. The CDR3 sequence: CASSYTSGSQETQYF. CDR3 DNA: TGTGCCAGCAGTTACACTAGCGGGAGCCAAGAGACCCAGTACTTC.

This clonotype is labeled medium-sized (0.01 to 0.1%). The CDR3 region is CASSVNRDRANEQYF. The CDR3 DNA reads TGTGCCAGCAGTGTTAATCGGGACAGGGCAAACGAGCAGTACTTC. The chain carries TRBV6-5 and TRBJ2-7; TRBD1 matches at 9 bases. The CDR3 is 15 amino acids. With 5 bases clipped from V and 5 bases from J, the junction kept 10 bases outside the gene matches. Germline lookup yields CDR1 MNHEY and CDR2 SVGAGI.

This clonotype was detected only a few times. The V and J genes are TRBV20-1 and TRBJ1-1; D is undetermined. CDR3 length: 13 residues. Germline V gives CDR1 DFQATT, CDR2 SNEGSKA (reference sequence). Trimming took off 4 bases at V and 4 bases at J, with 13 bases between the two ends. Here the CDR3 reads CSATLGRVTEAFF. CDR3 nucleotide sequence: TGCAGTGCTACCCTGGGAAGGGTCACTGAAGCTTTCTTT.

The gene calls are TRBV19 and TRBJ1-1; the match to TRBD1 covers 7 bases. CDR1 LNHDA and CDR2 SQIVND come from the germline V gene (reference sequence). The V gene end was trimmed by 8 bases and the J gene end by 2 bases; junction bases not matched to a gene: 8. This CDR3 is built from 14 residues. This CDR3 is CASARTGFNTEAFF. Written as DNA, the CDR3 is TGTGCCAGTGCCCGGACAGGTTTCAACACTGAAGCTTTCTTT.

The chain carries TRBV28 and TRBJ2-3, with 7 bases fitting TRBD1. Per germline, CDR1 MDHEN and CDR2 SYDVKM. The CDR3 sequence is 15 residues long. Trimming cost V 5 bases and J 4 bases; bases outside gene matches: 9. Here the CDR3 reads CASSRPATGPDTQYF. The CDR3 bases are TGTGCCAGCAGTCGACCGGCGACAGGGCCAGATACGCAGTATTTT.